The rows below give T cell receptor beta chains drawn from one sample of a study of cytomegalovirus exposure and HLA in healthy donors. Only in-frame clones appear in the TCRdb table, and some are missing; sequencing was by immunoSEQ multiplex PCR. The sample holds more than 55,000 clones, roughly 80% seen once. The sample taken for sequencing was PBMCs. The receptor set was obtained from a woman in her thirties or forties in good health and CMV-seronegative. Each CDR3 is given with its conserved first and last residue.

V gene,CDR3 length,CDR3 protein
TRBV7-9,12,CASSSYTDTQYF
TRBV29-1,12,CSVGQSLGTQYF
TRBV18,16,CASSLTSGIDTGELFF
TRBV29-1,11,CSVQKGETQYF
TRBV2,16,CASSAPGQGLGQPQHF
TRBV7-6,17,CASSFLYRGRESYEQYF
TRBV5-1,16,CASSLSQTTVSYEQYF
TRBV27,15,CASASGVSSYNEQFF
TRBV6-1,12,CAISEVRGEAFF
TRBV19,15,CASSTTGLATYEQYF
TRBV2,16,CARKNGGGSYTGELFF
TRBV7-9,16,CASSLWSLATNEKLFF
TRBV6-5,15,CASSYSQAYLETQYF
TRBV19,15,CASSIMASGSNEQFF
TRBV7-2,12,CASSLGLNEQFF
TRBV5-4,19,CASSLVGYDRDGRNQPQHF
TRBV5-1,15,CASSNRLAGYYEQYF
TRBV4-3,15,CASSQGGQGMEGYTF
TRBV27,12,CASQRGTGELFF
TRBV18,15,CASSPQGREDTEAFF
TRBV5-8,16,CASSLDRGLRTDTQYF
TRBV10-3,12,CATQGAENTIYF
TRBV14,13,CASSQGAYEKLFF
TRBV5-3,16,CARSLPGQESSYEQYF
TRBV7-3,15,CASSPKSSGQDTQYF
TRBV27,14,CASRPGGEGYEQYF
TRBV30,16,CAWSVLASGFYNEQFF
TRBV5-8,15,CASSLSLAGTDTQYF
TRBV6-6,13,CASSPGLAGELFF
TRBV2,11,CASLREETQYF
TRBV30,14,CAWSPGGPLHEQYF
TRBV27,14,CASSLAYSREKLFF
TRBV4-1,16,CASSHLPGTSGNEQFF
TRBV11-1,13,CASSPRARNEQFF
TRBV9,15,CASSPRVAGGYEQYF
TRBV5-1,16,CASSFRGQGTQETQYF
TRBV2,15,CASSRRLFSNQPQHF
TRBV5-1,15,CASTRQGGSTDTQYF
TRBV27,17,CASSFAPPRTGKVGYTF
TRBV5-6,14,CASSPGGSNQPQHF
TRBV7-9,17,CASSLGGTSGLSYEQYF
TRBV5-1,14,CASSLGRGKETQYF
TRBV19,17,CASSNTGTGIGGTEAFF
TRBV9,14,CASSVGDSYTEAFF
TRBV5-1,17,CARRGLAGRPVGFEQYF